The 32 T cell receptor beta chains given below trace back to one sample, sequenced in a study of control samples from healthy donors and cancer patients. The protocol was immunoSEQ multiplex PCR, while the TCRdb copy is restricted to in-frame clones and leaves out a portion. The profile shows tens of thousands of clones, 91% of them singletons. Sample: blood. The receptor source for this set is a young man in good health.

V gene TRBV5-1 combines with J gene TRBJ1-1; weak D call: TRBD1 (5 bases). Germline CDR1 and CDR2: SGHRS and YFSETQ. The germline V and J ends were trimmed by 4 bases and 2 bases, with 12 bases remaining between them. The CDR3 sequence is 14 residues long. The CDR3, as DNA: TGCGCCAGCAGCGCTGACAGAATCAACACTGAAGCTTTCTTT. This sequence encodes CASSADRINTEAFF.

The chain recombines TRBV9 with TRBJ2-1; 7 bases align to TRBD2. Per germline, CDR1 SGDLS and CDR2 YYNGEE. Trimming at V came to 0 bases and at J to 4 bases, leaving 4 bases not matched to a gene. The CDR3 runs 15 residues. CDR3 bases: TGTGCCAGCAGCGTAGACGGGGGGAGTTACAATGAGCAGTTCTTC. This sequence encodes CASSVDGGSYNEQFF.

The V and J genes are TRBV11-2 and TRBJ2-2; TRBD2 matches 12 bases. Germline V lookup: CDR1 SGHAT, CDR2 FQNNGV. The trim removed 2 bases at V and 6 bases at J, leaving 10 bases unmatched. The CDR3 totals 18 residues. Written as DNA, the CDR3 is TGTGCCAGCAGCTTAAGACTAGCGGGAGAGGGTTTCTCCGGGGAGCTGTTTTTT. Translated, it gives CASSLRLAGEGFSGELFF.

The chain recombines TRBV18 with TRBJ2-7, with 9 bases that match TRBD1. Germline CDR1 KGHSH, CDR2 LQKENI. After removal of 9 bases from V and 2 bases from J, the junction contained 17 bases not matched to a gene. The CDR3 is 17 residues long. CDR3 loop: CARRTGTGRSRPYEQYF. The CDR3 coding sequence is TGTGCCAGAAGGACCGGGACAGGGAGATCCAGGCCCTACGAGCAGTACTTC.

This clone is medium-sized within its sample. The V gene is TRBV2, the J gene TRBJ1-1, with 10 bases that match TRBD1. V was clipped by 8 bases and J by 2 bases; unmatched bases: 2. This CDR3 has 13 residues. The V gene's germline CDR1 is SNHLY and CDR2 FYNNEI. CDR3 region: CASGDRGNTEAFF. CDR3 nucleotides: TGTGCCAGCGGGGACAGGGGTAACACTGAAGCTTTCTTT.

The J gene is TRBJ2-1, the V gene TRBV4-2; no clear D. This CDR3 contains 15 residues. In germline, CDR1 is LGHNA, CDR2 YNFKEQ. Trimming shortened V by 0 bases and J by 6 bases, and 12 bases separated the two germline ends. The chain's CDR3 is CASSQDTASRNEQFF. CDR3 DNA: TGTGCCAGCAGCCAAGACACCGCTTCACGCAATGAGCAGTTCTTC.

The gene calls are TRBV15 and TRBJ1-6; 8 bases match TRBD1. This CDR3 is built from 16 residues. With V trimmed by 2 bases and J by 7 bases, 7 bases remained unmatched. The germline V gene encodes CDR1 LNHNV and CDR2 YYDKDF (reference sequence). The CDR3 is CATSRRPTGVNSPLHF. The CDR3 DNA is TGTGCCACCAGCAGACGTCCGACAGGGGTGAATTCACCCCTCCACTTT.

This chain links TRBV7-8 with TRBJ1-1; 8 nucleotides align to TRBD1. The CDR3 is made up of 15 amino acids. With V trimmed by 1 base and J by 4 bases, 5 bases remained unmatched. Germline-derived CDR1 and CDR2 are SGHVS and FQNEAQ. The CDR3 bases are TGTGCCAGCAGCTTAGTCAGGGGGCAGGCCACTGAAGCTTTCTTT. This codes for CASSLVRGQATEAFF.

The V call is TRBV28, the J call TRBJ2-7, with 9 bases identical to TRBD2. CDR1 is MDHEN and CDR2 is SYDVKM in the germline V gene. The CDR3 sequence is 18 residues long. V lost 8 bases, J lost 0 bases, and 17 bases stayed unmatched. CDR3 amino acids: CASLWAGGLLSSSYEQYF. The CDR3 DNA is TGTGCCAGCCTATGGGCGGGGGGGCTCCTTTCGAGCTCCTACGAGCAGTACTTC.

This clone was seen only once. This rearrangement joins TRBV7-6 to TRBJ2-3; TRBD2 might be the D (7 bases). From germline, CDR1 is SGHVS and CDR2 FNYEAQ. V lost 0 bases and J lost 5, with 9 bases in between. The CDR3 sequence is 14 residues long. CDR3 sequence reads: CASSLAGGGDTQYF. The CDR3, as DNA: TGTGCCAGCAGCTTAGCGGGAGGGGGAGATACGCAGTATTTT. The full variable domain, its missing parts supplied by reference TRBV7-6 and TRBJ2-3, is GAGVSQSPRYKVTKRGQDVALRCDPISGHVSLYWYRQALGQGPEFLTYFNYEAQQDKSGLPNDRFSAERPEGSISTLTIQRTEQRDSAMYRCASSLAGGGDTQYFGPGTRLTVL.

The chain couples TRBV19 to TRBJ1-6; a possible D gene is TRBD1 (6 bases). This CDR3 has 15 residues. V was cut by 7 bases and J by 7 bases, with 17 bases left in between. Germline values: CDR1 LNHDA, CDR2 SQIVND (reference sequence). CDR3 sequence (DNA): TGTGCCAGTACCCCCCGGGACAACCTAAATTCACCCCTCCACTTT. Its protein product is CASTPRDNLNSPLHF.

This chain links TRBV7-2 with TRBJ1-1; possibly TRBD1 for D (5 bases). The CDR3 totals 15 residues. CDR1 is SGHTA and CDR2 is FQGNSA in the germline V gene. Deletions cut 5 bases from V and 5 bases from J, with 18 bases between. This CDR3 reads CASSPGGVRGTEAFF. The CDR3 nucleotides read TGTGCCAGCAGCCCGGGGGGGGTAAGAGGAACTGAAGCTTTCTTT.

This clone turned up a few times. The chain combines TRBV27 with TRBJ1-5; possible D gene TRBD1, 5 bases. Germline CDR1 reads MNHEY; CDR2 reads SMNVEV (reference sequence). The CDR3 is 13 amino acids. Trimming took off 3 bases at V and 7 bases at J, with 10 bases between the two ends. CDR3 sequence: CASSLWGDQPQHF. For the CDR3, the DNA is TGTGCCAGCAGTTTGTGGGGGGACCAGCCCCAGCATTTT.

The CDR3 nucleotides are TGTGCCAGCAGCGGAAGGCGACCGGCGGGCTACACCTTC. It is translated as CASSGRRPAGYTF. The chain couples TRBV9 to TRBJ1-2, with D uncertain. Germline V gene data show CDR1 as SGDLS and CDR2 as YYNGEE. The CDR3 is 13 amino acids. Trimming cost V 3 bases and J 8 bases, with 14 bases left between them.

The V call is TRBV6-6, the J call TRBJ1-1; D is unresolved. The germline V gene encodes CDR1 MNHNY and CDR2 SVGAGI (reference sequence). Trimming removed 0 bases at V and 4 bases at J, with 9 bases between. This CDR3 comprises 14 residues. CDR3 nucleotides: TGTGCCAGCAGTTACTCGAAACGGGGCACTGAAGCTTTCTTT. This gives the protein CASSYSKRGTEAFF.

The rearrangement links TRBV5-4 to TRBJ2-7; TRBD1 aligns across 9 bases. Germline CDR1 SGHNT, CDR2 YYREEE (reference sequence). V gave up 0 bases and J gave up 0 bases; unmatched junction bases: 7. CDR3 size: 17 residues. The DNA of the CDR3 is TGTGCCAGCAGCTTGGATCTGACAGGGGGAGGCTCCTACGAGCAGTACTTC. This gives the protein CASSLDLTGGGSYEQYF. Drawing the rest from reference TRBV5-4 and TRBJ2-7, the complete variable domain is ETGVTQSPTHLIKTRGQQVTLRCSSQSGHNTVSWYQQALGQGPQFIFQYYREEENGRGNFPPRFSGLQFPNYSSELNVNALELDDSALYLCASSLDLTGGGSYEQYFGPGTRLTVT.

The rearrangement joins TRBV7-9 to TRBJ1-6; D is unclear. The V gene's germline CDR1 is SEHNR and CDR2 FQNEAQ (reference sequence). Trimming removed 0 bases at V and 8 bases at J, with 17 bases between. The CDR3 runs 17 residues. CDR3 in DNA: TGTGCCAGCAGCTTAGCCGTAGGACGGCTTGGGGATTCACCCCTCCACTTT. Amino acid sequence: CASSLAVGRLGDSPLHF.

The chain combines TRBV3-1 (or the pseudogene TRBV3-2) with TRBJ2-2; 12 bases map to TRBD2. V shed 4 bases, J shed 7 bases, and the junction held 4 bases outside the gene matches. CDR1 and CDR2 from the germline V gene are LGHDT and YNNKEL (reference sequence). This CDR3 spans 15 amino acids. The CDR3 loop reads CASSLGLAGNGELFF. The CDR3 nucleotides read TGTGCCAGCAGCCTCGGACTAGCGGGGAACGGGGAGCTGTTTTTT.

As DNA, the CDR3 is TGTGCCAGTAGTATGCGCAGCTGGGCAGATACGCAGTATTTT. Encoded protein: CASSMRSWADTQYF. This chain links TRBV19 with TRBJ2-3, with D unresolved. There are 14 residues in the CDR3. V dropped 3 bases and J dropped 4 bases, with 11 bases sitting between them. The V gene's germline CDR1 is LNHDA and CDR2 SQIVND (reference sequence).

This chain links TRBV19 with TRBJ2-1; D possibly matches TRBD1 or TRBD2 (5 bases each). The germline CDR1 and CDR2 sequences are LNHDA and SQIVND (reference sequence). This CDR3 has 15 residues. Between the trimmed V and J ends, which lost 0 bases and 9 bases, there was a span of 15 bases. The chain's CDR3 is CASSIESRIGGEQFF. In DNA, the CDR3 is TGTGCCAGTAGTATAGAGTCGAGAATTGGGGGTGAGCAGTTCTTC. The complete variable domain, with remaining parts taken from reference TRBV19 and TRBJ2-1, reads DGGITQSPKYLFRKEGQNVTLSCEQNLNHDAMYWYRQDPGQGLRLIYYSQIVNDFQKGDIAEGYSVSREKKESFPLTVTSAQKNPTAFYLCASSIESRIGGEQFFGPGTRLTVL.

The chain employs TRBV6-2 or TRBV6-3 and TRBJ2-3, with TRBD2 matching over 11 bases. The CDR3 sequence is 17 residues long. From germline, CDR1 is MNHEY and CDR2 SVGEGT. V shed 2 bases, J shed 8 bases, and the junction held 12 bases outside the gene matches. This CDR3 reads CASSYQTSGGPSRTQYF. The DNA for the CDR3 is TGTGCCAGCAGTTACCAAACTAGCGGGGGACCTTCCCGTACGCAGTATTTT.

V gene TRBV7-9 combines with J gene TRBJ1-5, with D possibly matching TRBD1 (5 bases). V lost 5 bases to trimming and J lost 7 bases, with 9 bases between them. The CDR3 runs 12 residues. CDR1 and CDR2 from the germline V gene are SEHNR and FQNEAQ (reference sequence). The CDR3 is CASSQGEQPQHF. CDR3 nucleotide sequence: TGTGCCAGCAGCCAGGGTGAACAGCCCCAGCATTTT.

The chain employs TRBV19 and TRBJ1-5; TRBD1 agrees at 10 bases. The V and J ends lost 3 bases and 4 bases, in that order; junction bases with no gene match: 6. This CDR3 contains 16 residues. CDR1 and CDR2 from the germline V gene are LNHDA and SQIVND (reference sequence). In DNA form, the CDR3 reads TGTGCCAGTAGTATTCCCGGGACAGGGGAAAATCAGCCCCAGCATTTT. Amino acid sequence: CASSIPGTGENQPQHF. The full variable domain, in which reference TRBV19 and TRBJ1-5 provide the parts outside the CDR3, is DGGITQSPKYLFRKEGQNVTLSCEQNLNHDAMYWYRQDPGQGLRLIYYSQIVNDFQKGDIAEGYSVSREKKESFPLTVTSAQKNPTAFYLCASSIPGTGENQPQHFGDGTRLSIL.

The J gene is TRBJ2-2, the V gene TRBV3-1 (or the pseudogene TRBV3-2), with 15 bases fitting TRBD2. Per the germline V gene, CDR1 is LGHDT and CDR2 is YNNKEL (reference sequence). Trimming removed 3 bases from V and 4 bases from J; junction bases left unmatched: 9. This CDR3 is built from 19 residues. As DNA, the CDR3 is TGTGCCAGCAGCCATCCTACCGGGACTAGCGGGGGGATCACCGGGGAGCTGTTTTTT. Protein product: CASSHPTGTSGGITGELFF.

The rearrangement joins TRBV6-5 to TRBJ1-2; TRBD1 matches at 8 bases. The V segment lost 6 bases and the J segment 7 bases; nucleotides outside the gene matches: 10. The CDR3 length is 14 residues. Germline CDR1 MNHEY, CDR2 SVGAGI. The CDR3 is CASSLDRGVSGYTF. CDR3 DNA sequence: TGTGCCAGCAGCTTAGACAGGGGAGTGAGTGGCTACACCTTC.

The chain links TRBV20-1 to TRBJ1-2; D remains unclear. Between the trimmed V and J ends, which lost 1 base and 6 bases, there was a span of 3 bases. From germline, CDR1 is DFQATT and CDR2 SNEGSKA (reference sequence). The CDR3 has 10 residues. The CDR3 loop reads CSARVDGYTF. The CDR3 DNA is TGCAGTGCTAGAGTCGATGGCTACACCTTC.

The chain uses TRBV4-1 and TRBJ1-2; tentatively, D is TRBD1 (5 bases). Trimming took 1 base from V and 2 from J, leaving 11 bases between them. CDR1 and CDR2 from the germline V gene are MGHRA and YSYEKL. This CDR3 has 15 amino acids. CDR3 residues: CASSQGLGDNYGYTF. The DNA of the CDR3 is TGCGCCAGCAGCCAAGGTCTGGGGGACAACTATGGCTACACCTTC.

Only a few counts were recorded for this clone. V usage is TRBV9 and J usage is TRBJ1-1, with D hard to call. The V end was cut by 0 bases, the J end by 1 base, with 4 bases between. The CDR3 covers 13 residues. CDR1 and CDR2 from the germline V gene are SGDLS and YYNGEE. The chain's CDR3 is CASSVDWNTEAFF. The CDR3 DNA follows: TGTGCCAGCAGCGTAGACTGGAACACTGAAGCTTTCTTT.

This chain connects TRBV28 to TRBJ2-7, with D perhaps being TRBD1 or TRBD2 (5 bases each). This CDR3 has 15 amino acids. Germline CDR1 and CDR2: MDHEN and SYDVKM. V was clipped by 2 bases and J by 2 bases, with 13 bases between them. DNA for the CDR3: TGTGCCAGCAGTTTAGGGGGTGAACCCACCTACGAGCAGTACTTC. Its protein is CASSLGGEPTYEQYF.

This rearrangement joins TRBV7-9 to TRBJ1-2; D gene ambiguous. Germline CDR1 is SEHNR and CDR2 is FQNEAQ (reference sequence). The CDR3 covers 12 residues. Trimming removed 3 bases from V and 3 bases from J, with 5 bases in between. The CDR3 nucleotides are TGTGCCAGCAGCTTCCATGACTATGGCTACACCTTC. Residues: CASSFHDYGYTF.

The chain is built from TRBV30 and TRBJ1-4; 9 bases align to TRBD1. The germline gives CDR1 GTSNPN, CDR2 SVGIG (reference sequence). Trimming cost V 2 bases and J 10 bases; bases outside gene matches: 11. There are 15 residues in the CDR3. CDR3 protein: CAWSLPGQGVRKLFF. CDR3 coding DNA: TGTGCCTGGAGTCTTCCGGGACAGGGAGTTAGAAAACTGTTTTTT.

This clone was detected only once. The rearrangement joins TRBV28 to TRBJ2-1, with TRBD2 as a possible D gene (6 bases). Germline lookup yields CDR1 MDHEN and CDR2 SYDVKM. V shed 3 bases and J shed 3 bases, with 9 bases lying between them. The CDR3 length is 14 residues. In DNA form, the CDR3 reads TGTGCCAGCAGTTTTAACGGGGGCTACAATGAGCAGTTCTTC. Amino acid sequence: CASSFNGGYNEQFF.